This is a list of T cell receptor beta chains from one sample in a study of post-analysis software for immune sequencing data. MiXCR was run by TCRdb on the PCR reads, yielding one entry per CDR3 protein. The sample has some 890,000 distinct CDR3 sequences; approximately 50% are singletons. Sequenced input: blood. Receptor source: a girl between 10 and 17 years old with multiple sclerosis. CDR3s include the opening cysteine and the closing phenylalanine or tryptophan. D genes are given only for firm matches. Clone size is not always given. Where it is, it says once, few, many or a class for expanded clones.

V gene: TRBV29-1; J gene: TRBJ2-7; clone size: -; D gene: TRBD1; CDR3 DNA: TGCAGCGTTGACGGGACAGGTTCCCCCTACGAGCAGTACTTC; CDR3 protein: CSVDGTGSPYEQYF
V gene: TRBV20-1; J gene: TRBJ2-7; clone size: -; D gene: -; CDR3 DNA: TGCAGTGCTAAGGGACCGAGGGACTACGAGCAGTACTTC; CDR3 protein: CSAKGPRDYEQYF
V gene: TRBV5-1; J gene: TRBJ2-1; clone size: -; D gene: TRBD2; CDR3 DNA: TGCGCCAGTCAATATTTTACGGGGGGGCTAAATGAGCAGTTCTTC; CDR3 protein: CASQYFTGGLNEQFF
V gene: TRBV9; J gene: TRBJ1-2; clone size: -; D gene: -; CDR3 DNA: TGTGCCAGCAGCGTAGACCAGGGCGCCTATGGCTACACCTTC; CDR3 protein: CASSVDQGAYGYTF
V gene: TRBV5-1; J gene: TRBJ2-1; clone size: few; D gene: -; CDR3 DNA: TGCGCCAGCAGCTTCCCTCACAATGAGCAGTTCTTC; CDR3 protein: CASSFPHNEQFF
V gene: TRBV11-2; J gene: TRBJ2-3; clone size: -; D gene: -; CDR3 DNA: TGTGCCAGCAGCTTGGTTGGGCCCGTTGGCACAGATACGCAGTATTTT; CDR3 protein: CASSLVGPVGTDTQYF
V gene: TRBV29-1; J gene: TRBJ1-2; clone size: -; D gene: -; CDR3 DNA: TGCAGCGTTGAAGTCAGAGATGGCTACACCTTC; CDR3 protein: CSVEVRDGYTF
V gene: TRBV12-3/TRBV12-4; J gene: TRBJ2-1; clone size: -; D gene: TRBD2; CDR3 DNA: TGTGCCATATCAAGAGCGGGAGGAGGGGAGCAGTTCTTC; CDR3 protein: CAISRAGGGEQFF
V gene: TRBV5-1; J gene: TRBJ2-1; clone size: -; D gene: TRBD1; CDR3 DNA: TGCGCCAGCAGCTTGGGCCGGGACAGGTACAATGAGCAGTTCTTC; CDR3 protein: CASSLGRDRYNEQFF
V gene: TRBV5-1; J gene: TRBJ1-5; clone size: -; D gene: -; CDR3 DNA: TGCGCCAGCAGCTCACAGGGTGAGAGCAATCAGCCCCAGCATTTT; CDR3 protein: CASSSQGESNQPQHF
V gene: TRBV5-6; J gene: TRBJ1-5; clone size: -; D gene: TRBD1; CDR3 DNA: TGTGCCAGCAGCTCAGGACAGGGCCGACTTAGCAATCAGCCCCAGCATTTT; CDR3 protein: CASSSGQGRLSNQPQHF
V gene: TRBV7-9; J gene: TRBJ2-5; clone size: -; D gene: -; CDR3 DNA: TGTGCCAGCGGGCAGGCCCAAGAGACCCAGTACTTC; CDR3 protein: CASGQAQETQYF
V gene: TRBV29-1; J gene: TRBJ2-1; clone size: once; D gene: -; CDR3 DNA: TGCAGCGTTGCCCGGGATAGTCTAGTCTTCTTC; CDR3 protein: CSVARDSLVFF
V gene: TRBV29-1; J gene: TRBJ1-1; clone size: few; D gene: -; CDR3 DNA: TGCAGCGGTGCATTACAGGGCAATGAAGCTTTCTTT; CDR3 protein: CSGALQGNEAFF
V gene: TRBV9; J gene: TRBJ2-1; clone size: once; D gene: -; CDR3 DNA: TGTGCCAGCAGCGTTGGACAGCTACTCTCCAATGAGCAGTTCTTC; CDR3 protein: CASSVGQLLSNEQFF
V gene: TRBV5-5; J gene: TRBJ2-1; clone size: few; D gene: TRBD2; CDR3 DNA: TGTGCCAGCAGCTTCGCGACTAGCTTCGGCAATGAGCAGTTCTTC; CDR3 protein: CASSFATSFGNEQFF
V gene: TRBV20-1; J gene: TRBJ1-1; clone size: -; D gene: TRBD1; CDR3 DNA: TGCAGTGCCCGAACAGGGGTCGTCGCTGAAGCTTTCTTT; CDR3 protein: CSARTGVVAEAFF
V gene: TRBV29-1; J gene: TRBJ2-1; clone size: -; D gene: -; CDR3 DNA: TGCAGCGTAGGGACACCCGCTGTCAACTACAATGAGCAGTTCTTC; CDR3 protein: CSVGTPAVNYNEQFF
V gene: TRBV5-1; J gene: TRBJ2-7; clone size: -; D gene: -; CDR3 DNA: TGCGCCAGCAGCTTTACCCGTGATTCCTACGAGCAGTACTTC; CDR3 protein: CASSFTRDSYEQYF
V gene: TRBV20-1; J gene: TRBJ2-1; clone size: few; D gene: TRBD2; CDR3 DNA: TGCAGCCGGGGGGGAGGCTCCTACAATGAGCAGTTCTTC; CDR3 protein: CSRGGGSYNEQFF
V gene: TRBV29-1; J gene: TRBJ2-1; clone size: -; D gene: -; CDR3 DNA: TGCAGCGTTGGACTCCGGGGGAGCGAGCAGTTCTTC; CDR3 protein: CSVGLRGSEQFF
V gene: TRBV7-8; J gene: TRBJ2-3; clone size: -; D gene: TRBD1; CDR3 DNA: TGTGCCAGCAGCTGGACAGGACCAGATACGCAGTATTTT; CDR3 protein: CASSWTGPDTQYF
V gene: TRBV5-1; J gene: TRBJ1-4; clone size: -; D gene: TRBD1; CDR3 DNA: TGCGCCAGCAGCTTCGGACAGGGCTTCAATGAAAAACTGTTTTTT; CDR3 protein: CASSFGQGFNEKLFF
V gene: TRBV20-1; J gene: TRBJ1-2; clone size: -; D gene: -; CDR3 DNA: TGCAGTGCCCAAGGGACGCCTCCAGCGTGGGGCTACACCTTC; CDR3 protein: CSAQGTPPAWGYTF
V gene: TRBV7-9; J gene: TRBJ2-4; clone size: -; D gene: -; CDR3 DNA: TGTGCCAGCAGCCCAGGCCCGGGGCTCAAAAACATTCAGTACTTC; CDR3 protein: CASSPGPGLKNIQYF
V gene: TRBV19; J gene: TRBJ1-5; clone size: -; D gene: -; CDR3 DNA: TGTGCCAGTAGTATTGGGGCCGTGAATCAGCCCCAGCATTTT; CDR3 protein: CASSIGAVNQPQHF
V gene: TRBV10-3; J gene: TRBJ2-6; clone size: -; D gene: TRBD1; CDR3 DNA: TGTGCCATCGGAGGACAGGCTCTCTCTGGGGCCAACGTCCTGACTTTC; CDR3 protein: CAIGGQALSGANVLTF
V gene: TRBV3-1; J gene: TRBJ1-2; clone size: few; D gene: -; CDR3 DNA: TGTGCCAGCAGCCAACGGGGCTATGGCTACACCTTC; CDR3 protein: CASSQRGYGYTF
V gene: TRBV7-9; J gene: TRBJ2-5; clone size: -; D gene: TRBD2; CDR3 DNA: TGTGCCAGCAGTCGCCCCGGCCGTAGCGGGAGTGGTGAGACCCAGTACTTC; CDR3 protein: CASSRPGRSGSGETQYF
V gene: TRBV4-2; J gene: TRBJ2-5; clone size: -; D gene: TRBD2; CDR3 DNA: TGTGCCAGCAGCCAAGATCTGCGGGGGGGCATAAAGACCCAGTACTTC; CDR3 protein: CASSQDLRGGIKTQYF
V gene: TRBV29-1; J gene: TRBJ2-4; clone size: few; D gene: TRBD2; CDR3 DNA: TGCAGCGTTGAACTACTAGCGGGCGCCAAAAACATTCAGTACTTC; CDR3 protein: CSVELLAGAKNIQYF
V gene: TRBV20-1; J gene: TRBJ2-3; clone size: -; D gene: TRBD2; CDR3 DNA: TGCAGTGCTAGAAAGGGACTAGTCCTGGATACGCAGTATTTT; CDR3 protein: CSARKGLVLDTQYF
V gene: TRBV7-2; J gene: TRBJ2-7; clone size: -; D gene: -; CDR3 DNA: TGTGCCAGCAGCCAAACCGGAGGTAGGGGATACGAGCAGTACTTC; CDR3 protein: CASSQTGGRGYEQYF
V gene: TRBV7-2; J gene: TRBJ2-7; clone size: -; D gene: -; CDR3 DNA: TGTGCCAGCAGCTTCAGGGATTTAGACGAGCAGTACTTC; CDR3 protein: CASSFRDLDEQYF
V gene: TRBV29-1; J gene: TRBJ1-5; clone size: -; D gene: -; CDR3 DNA: TGCAGCGTTGTTGGGGGCAAAGGAAGCAATCAGCCCCAGCATTTT; CDR3 protein: CSVVGGKGSNQPQHF
V gene: TRBV7-9; J gene: TRBJ1-1; clone size: -; D gene: -; CDR3 DNA: TGTGCCAGCAGCTTAGGCCAGACCTTGGGAGGGACTGAAGCTTTCTTT; CDR3 protein: CASSLGQTLGGTEAFF
V gene: TRBV5-1; J gene: TRBJ1-1; clone size: -; D gene: -; CDR3 DNA: TGCGCCAGCAGCCCCAGGGGCGGCAGGGTGGTCGCTTTCTTT; CDR3 protein: CASSPRGGRVVAFF
V gene: TRBV7-6; J gene: TRBJ2-1; clone size: -; D gene: TRBD2; CDR3 DNA: TGTGCCAGCAGCTTAGCTAGCGGGGCAAATGAGCAGTTCTTC; CDR3 protein: CASSLASGANEQFF
V gene: TRBV27; J gene: TRBJ1-2; clone size: few; D gene: TRBD1; CDR3 DNA: TGTGCCAGCAAAAGGACAGGAGACGACTATGGCTACACCTTC; CDR3 protein: CASKRTGDDYGYTF
V gene: TRBV12-3/TRBV12-4; J gene: TRBJ2-5; clone size: -; D gene: -; CDR3 DNA: TGTGCCAGCAGTAACAGTCGGAAGGAGACCCAGTACTTC; CDR3 protein: CASSNSRKETQYF
V gene: TRBV27; J gene: TRBJ2-6; clone size: once; D gene: -; CDR3 DNA: TGTGCCAGCAGTTTTAGTCTTGGGGCCAACGTCCTGACTTTC; CDR3 protein: CASSFSLGANVLTF
V gene: TRBV29-1; J gene: TRBJ1-2; clone size: -; D gene: TRBD1; CDR3 DNA: TGCAGCGTTAGAACAGGGGTCCATGGCTACACCTTC; CDR3 protein: CSVRTGVHGYTF
V gene: TRBV28; J gene: TRBJ2-5; clone size: -; D gene: TRBD1; CDR3 DNA: TGTGCCAGCAGTTTCAGGACAGGGGGATGGAAGACCCAGTACTTC; CDR3 protein: CASSFRTGGWKTQYF
V gene: TRBV5-6; J gene: TRBJ2-5; clone size: -; D gene: -; CDR3 DNA: TGTGCCAGCAGTTTCGGGGAGCTAAGGAAGACCCAGTACTTC; CDR3 protein: CASSFGELRKTQYF
V gene: TRBV9; J gene: TRBJ2-1; clone size: -; D gene: -; CDR3 DNA: TGTGCCAGCAGCGTAGCGGGACGGAATTACAATGAGCAGTTCTTC; CDR3 protein: CASSVAGRNYNEQFF
V gene: TRBV3-1; J gene: TRBJ2-5; clone size: -; D gene: -; CDR3 DNA: TGTGCCAGCAGCAAGCGGAACCAAGAGACCCAGTACTTC; CDR3 protein: CASSKRNQETQYF
V gene: TRBV29-1; J gene: TRBJ1-2; clone size: -; D gene: TRBD1; CDR3 DNA: TGCAGCGTTGAACCAGGGGGGACCTATGGCTACACCTTC; CDR3 protein: CSVEPGGTYGYTF
V gene: TRBV10-3; J gene: TRBJ2-6; clone size: -; D gene: TRBD2; CDR3 DNA: TGTGCCATCAGTGAGTCGATCGCGGGGGGCTCTGGGGCCAACGTCCTGACTTTC; CDR3 protein: CAISESIAGGSGANVLTF
V gene: TRBV20-1; J gene: TRBJ2-1; clone size: -; D gene: TRBD2; CDR3 DNA: TGCAGTGCCCCCTGGGGTACTAGCGGGCCTAATGAGCAGTTCTTC; CDR3 protein: CSAPWGTSGPNEQFF
V gene: TRBV12-5; J gene: TRBJ2-5; clone size: -; D gene: -; CDR3 DNA: TGTGCTAGTGGTTTGGTACTGGGCAATCAAGAGACCCAGTACTTC; CDR3 protein: CASGLVLGNQETQYF
V gene: TRBV6-2/TRBV6-3; J gene: TRBJ2-3; clone size: once; D gene: TRBD2; CDR3 DNA: TGTGCCAGCATTAAGATAGCGGGAGTAGATACGCAGTATTTT; CDR3 protein: CASIKIAGVDTQYF
V gene: TRBV5-1; J gene: TRBJ2-1; clone size: -; D gene: -; CDR3 DNA: TGCGCCAGCAGCTTTAAAGGGCAGAAATCCTACAATGAGCAGTTCTTC; CDR3 protein: CASSFKGQKSYNEQFF
V gene: TRBV20-1; J gene: TRBJ2-7; clone size: -; D gene: TRBD2; CDR3 DNA: TGCAGTGCTAGAGGGGCTAGCGGGAGGGCCCAGTACGAGCAGTACTTC; CDR3 protein: CSARGASGRAQYEQYF
V gene: TRBV11-2; J gene: TRBJ2-3; clone size: -; D gene: TRBD1; CDR3 DNA: TGTGCCAGCAGCTACACCGGGACAGGGTCGGAGAATACGCAGTATTTT; CDR3 protein: CASSYTGTGSENTQYF
V gene: TRBV12-3/TRBV12-4; J gene: TRBJ2-5; clone size: -; D gene: TRBD1; CDR3 DNA: TGTGCCAGCAGTAGGGACGGCAGGGGGCAGGAGACCCAGTACTTC; CDR3 protein: CASSRDGRGQETQYF